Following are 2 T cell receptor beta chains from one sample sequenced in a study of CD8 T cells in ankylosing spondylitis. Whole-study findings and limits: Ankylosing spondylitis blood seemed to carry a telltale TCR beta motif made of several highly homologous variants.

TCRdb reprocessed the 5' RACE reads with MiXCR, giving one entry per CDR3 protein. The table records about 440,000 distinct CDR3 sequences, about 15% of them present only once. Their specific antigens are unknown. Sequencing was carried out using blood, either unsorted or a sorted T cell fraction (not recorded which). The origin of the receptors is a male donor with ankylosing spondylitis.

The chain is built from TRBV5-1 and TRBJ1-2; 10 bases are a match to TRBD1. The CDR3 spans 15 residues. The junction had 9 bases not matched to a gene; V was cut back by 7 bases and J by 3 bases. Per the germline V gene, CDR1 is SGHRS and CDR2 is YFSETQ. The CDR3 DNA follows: TGCGCCAGCGGTCGGGACAGGGGAGTGGACTATGGCTACACCTTC. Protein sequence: CASGRDRGVDYGYTF.

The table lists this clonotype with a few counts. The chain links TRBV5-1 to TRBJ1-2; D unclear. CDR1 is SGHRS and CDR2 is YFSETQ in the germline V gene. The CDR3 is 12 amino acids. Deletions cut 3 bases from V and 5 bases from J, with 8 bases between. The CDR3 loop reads CASSSERYGYTF. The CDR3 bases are TGCGCCAGCAGCTCGGAACGTTATGGCTACACCTTC.